Presented here are 9 T cell receptor beta chains from one specimen sequenced in a study of T cells after yellow fever vaccination. TCRdb analysed the 5' RACE reads with MiXCR anew, one entry per CDR3 protein. The data show just over 250,000 distinct CDR3 sequences, about 5.2% seen once. The sequences come from CD4+ T cells sorted from PBMCs, collected on the day of the yellow fever booster vaccination. These receptors were obtained from a young man who received the YFV17D yellow fever vaccine.

This clonotype was counted only a few times. The rearrangement links TRBV28 to TRBJ2-1; weak D call: TRBD1 (6 bases). Trimming shortened V by 5 bases and J by 4 bases, and 9 bases separated the two germline ends. The germline V gene encodes CDR1 MDHEN and CDR2 SYDVKM. CDR3 length equals 13 residues. As DNA, the CDR3 is TGTGCCAGCAGTCGGGACACATACAATGAGCAGTTCTTC. As protein: CASSRDTYNEQFF.

V is TRBV12-3 or TRBV12-4 and J is TRBJ1-5, with D unclear. Trimming removed 3 bases from V and 7 bases from J, with 10 bases in between. This CDR3 region has 13 residues. The chain's CDR3 is CASSFRFDQPQHF. The CDR3 DNA reads TGTGCCAGCAGTTTCAGGTTCGACCAGCCCCAGCATTTT.

This clonotype was counted between two and nine times. This rearrangement joins TRBV30 to TRBJ1-1; D is unresolved. Trimming removed 5 bases from V and 6 bases from J, with 16 bases in between. This CDR3 is 13 amino acids long. Per germline, CDR1 GTSNPN and CDR2 SVGIG (reference sequence). The CDR3 DNA reads TGTGCCTGGGAGACGAAGGGTAGCGCTGAAGCTTTCTTT. Its protein is CAWETKGSAEAFF.

This clonotype was counted at least ten times. The gene calls are TRBV7-8 and TRBJ2-1, with a tentative D call TRBD2 (5 bases). V was shortened by 7 bases and J by 3 bases, with 19 bases between the two germline ends. The CDR3 is 16 amino acids. CDR1 and CDR2 (germline): SGHVS, FQNEAQ. CDR3 nucleotide sequence: TGTGCCAGCAACACGGAGAGGGCCCAGCACTACAATGAGCAGTTCTTC. It encodes CASNTERAQHYNEQFF.

At least ten counts were recorded for this clonotype. The chain couples TRBV4-3 to TRBJ2-3, with TRBD2 matching over 8 bases. The V segment lost 4 bases and the J segment 1 base; nucleotides outside the gene matches: 7. Germline V gives CDR1 LGHNA, CDR2 YSLEER. The CDR3 covers 16 residues. The CDR3 DNA follows: TGCGCCAGCAGCCCCCGGGGGGGGGTTGGCACAGATACGCAGTATTTT. It codes for CASSPRGGVGTDTQYF.

V usage is TRBV21-1 and J usage is TRBJ2-7. TRBV21-1 is flagged as a pseudogene. The CDR3 sequence is 10 residues long. DNA of the CDR3: TGTGCCAGCAGCAAGGCGGAGCAGTACTTC. It specifies CASSKAEQYF.

This clonotype was counted between two and nine times. CDR3 in amino acids: CSAREGSSGELFF. In DNA, the CDR3 is TGCAGTGCTAGAGAGGGCTCCTCCGGGGAGCTGTTTTTT. The J gene is TRBJ2-2, the V gene TRBV20-1, with D unresolved. Germline CDR1 and CDR2: DFQATT and SNEGSKA (reference sequence). Deletions cut 0 bases from V and 6 bases from J, with 8 bases between. The CDR3 consists of 13 residues.

This clonotype has at least ten counts. This sequence joins TRBV5-5 and TRBJ2-5; D gene uncertain. Germline V CDR1 and CDR2: SGHKS, YYEKEE (reference sequence). The CDR3 runs 14 residues. V was pared by 5 bases and J by 0 bases, with 11 bases between. CDR3 loop: CASRNLLNQETQYF. Written as DNA, the CDR3 is TGTGCCAGCAGGAACCTGTTAAACCAAGAGACCCAGTACTTC. Filled out from reference TRBV5-5 and TRBJ2-5, the complete variable domain reads DAGVTQSPTHLIKTRGQQVTLRCSPISGHKSVSWYQQVLGQGPQFIFQYYEKEERGRGNFPDRFSARQFPNYSSELNVNALLLGDSALYLCASRNLLNQETQYFGPGTRLLVL.

This clonotype appeared a few times. CDR3 sequence reads: CASSLLIPGVKTQYF. CDR3 bases: TGTGCCAGCAGCTTACTCATTCCGGGCGTGAAGACCCAGTACTTC. V usage is TRBV7-2 and J usage is TRBJ2-5; D call uncertain. Looked up from germline, CDR1 is SGHTA and CDR2 is FQGNSA. Trimming stripped 2 bases from V and 6 bases from J, with 16 bases between. CDR3 length: 15 residues.